The T cell receptor (beta chain) under discussion was sequenced for a study of blood T cell repertoires in COVID-19. Across the study: Samples came from the United States, Italy and Spain, spanning acute and convalescent COVID-19. Sources were T cells, B-cell-depleted T cells, or PBMCs; the material itself was cDNA or gDNA.

The data were produced by immunoSEQ multiplex PCR, yet TCRdb's version contains in-frame clones alone and is incomplete. The table has some 80,000 clones, roughly 78% seen once. CDR3 length: 12 amino acids. V gave up 7 bases and J gave up 3 bases, with 10 bases separating them. Germline CDR1 reads SGHRS; CDR2 reads YFSETQ. The genes are TRBV5-1 and TRBJ1-1; D possibly corresponds to TRBD1 (6 bases). The sequence was obtained from a man in his 60s with COVID-19, enrolled during active disease. Material: peripheral blood. DNA for the CDR3: TGCGCCAGCGGAACAGGGTACACTGAAGCTTTCTTT. Encoded protein: CASGTGYTEAFF.